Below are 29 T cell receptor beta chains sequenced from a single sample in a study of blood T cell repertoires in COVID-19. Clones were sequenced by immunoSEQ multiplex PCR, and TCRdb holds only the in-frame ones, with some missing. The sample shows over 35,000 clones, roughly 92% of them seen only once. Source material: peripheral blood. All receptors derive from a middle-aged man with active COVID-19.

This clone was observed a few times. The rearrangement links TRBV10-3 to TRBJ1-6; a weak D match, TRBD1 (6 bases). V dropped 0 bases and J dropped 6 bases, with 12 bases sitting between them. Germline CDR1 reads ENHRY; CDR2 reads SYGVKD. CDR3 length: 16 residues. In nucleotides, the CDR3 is TGTGCCATCAGTGAGTCCGCGGGGGCGAGTAATTCACCCCTCCACTTT. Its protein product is CAISESAGASNSPLHF.

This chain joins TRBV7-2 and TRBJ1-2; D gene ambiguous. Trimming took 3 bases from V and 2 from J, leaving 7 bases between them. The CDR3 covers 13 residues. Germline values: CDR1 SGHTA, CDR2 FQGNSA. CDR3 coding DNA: TGTGCCAGCAGCTTCGGCGGAAACTATGGCTACACCTTC. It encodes CASSFGGNYGYTF.

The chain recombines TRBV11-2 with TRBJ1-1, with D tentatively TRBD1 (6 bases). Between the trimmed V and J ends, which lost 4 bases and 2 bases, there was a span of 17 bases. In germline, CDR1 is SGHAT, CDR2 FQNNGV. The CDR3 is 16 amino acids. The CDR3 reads CASSSTSLGGNTEAFF. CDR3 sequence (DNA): TGTGCCAGCAGCTCAACCTCTCTTGGGGGCAACACTGAAGCTTTCTTT. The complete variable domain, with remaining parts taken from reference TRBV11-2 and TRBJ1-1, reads EAGVAQSPRYKIIEKRQSVAFWCNPISGHATLYWYQQILGQGPKLLIQFQNNGVVDDSQLPKDRFSAERLKGVDSTLKIQPAKLEDSAVYLCASSSTSLGGNTEAFFGQGTRLTVV.

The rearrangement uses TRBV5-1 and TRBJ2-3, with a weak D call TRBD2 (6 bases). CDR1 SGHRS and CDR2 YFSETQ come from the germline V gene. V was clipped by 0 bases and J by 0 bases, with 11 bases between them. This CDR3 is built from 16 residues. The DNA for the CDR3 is TGCGCCAGCAGCTTGGGGGGGGACCCTAGCACAGATACGCAGTATTTT. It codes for CASSLGGDPSTDTQYF.

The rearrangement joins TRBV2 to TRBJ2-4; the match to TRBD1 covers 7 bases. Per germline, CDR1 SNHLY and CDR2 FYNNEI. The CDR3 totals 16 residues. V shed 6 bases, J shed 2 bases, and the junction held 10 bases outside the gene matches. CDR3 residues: CASSQRQGPPKNIQYF. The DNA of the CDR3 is TGTGCCAGCAGCCAACGACAGGGCCCTCCCAAAAACATTCAGTACTTC.

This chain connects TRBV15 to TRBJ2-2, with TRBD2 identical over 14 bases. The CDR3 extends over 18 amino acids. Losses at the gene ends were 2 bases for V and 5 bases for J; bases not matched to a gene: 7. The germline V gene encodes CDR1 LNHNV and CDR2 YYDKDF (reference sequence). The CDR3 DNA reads TGTGCCACCAGCAGATCTGGGACTAGCGGGAGTCAAACCGGGGAGCTGTTTTTT. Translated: CATSRSGTSGSQTGELFF.

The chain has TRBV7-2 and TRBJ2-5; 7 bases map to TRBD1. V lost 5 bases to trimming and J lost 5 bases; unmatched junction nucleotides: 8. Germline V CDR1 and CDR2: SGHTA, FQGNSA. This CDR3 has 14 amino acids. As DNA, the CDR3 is TGTGCCAGCAGCGCCGACAGGGTGTCGGAGACCCAGTACTTC. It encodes CASSADRVSETQYF.

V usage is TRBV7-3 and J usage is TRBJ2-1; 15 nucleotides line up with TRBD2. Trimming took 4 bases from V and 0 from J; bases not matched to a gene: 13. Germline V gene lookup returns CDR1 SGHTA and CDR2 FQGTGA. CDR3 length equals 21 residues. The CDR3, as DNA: TGTGCCAGCAGCTATACGGGACTAGCGGGAGGTATGCCAAGCTCCTACAATGAGCAGTTCTTC. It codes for CASSYTGLAGGMPSSYNEQFF.

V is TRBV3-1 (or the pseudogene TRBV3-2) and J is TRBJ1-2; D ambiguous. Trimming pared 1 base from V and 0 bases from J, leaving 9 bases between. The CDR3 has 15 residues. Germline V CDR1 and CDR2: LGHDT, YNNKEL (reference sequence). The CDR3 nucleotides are TGTGCCAGCAGCCAAGGTACAGAAGCTAACTATGGCTACACCTTC. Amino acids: CASSQGTEANYGYTF.

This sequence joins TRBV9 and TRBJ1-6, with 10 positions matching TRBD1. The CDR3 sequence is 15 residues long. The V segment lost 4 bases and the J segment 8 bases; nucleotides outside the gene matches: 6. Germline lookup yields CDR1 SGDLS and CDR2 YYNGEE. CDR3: CASSRWDRGDSPLHF. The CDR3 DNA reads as TGTGCCAGCAGCCGCTGGGACAGGGGAGATTCACCCCTCCACTTT.

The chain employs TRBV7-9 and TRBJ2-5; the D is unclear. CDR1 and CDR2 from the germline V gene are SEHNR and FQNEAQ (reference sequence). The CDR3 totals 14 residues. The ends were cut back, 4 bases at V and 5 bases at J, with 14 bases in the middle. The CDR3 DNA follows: TGTGCCAGCAGCTCCTCCGACATACAGGAGACCCAGTACTTC. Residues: CASSSSDIQETQYF. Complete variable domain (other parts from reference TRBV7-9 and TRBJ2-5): DTGVSQNPRHKITKRGQNVTFRCDPISEHNRLYWYRQTLGQGPEFLTYFQNEAQLEKSRLLSDRFSAERPKGSFSTLEIQRTEQGDSAMYLCASSSSDIQETQYFGPGTRLLVL.

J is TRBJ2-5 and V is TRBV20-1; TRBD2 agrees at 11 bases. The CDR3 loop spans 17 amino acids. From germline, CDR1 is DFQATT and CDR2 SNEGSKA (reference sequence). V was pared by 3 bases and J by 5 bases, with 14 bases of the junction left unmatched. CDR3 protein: CSASPLAGGLGQETQYF. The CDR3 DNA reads TGCAGTGCTAGTCCCCTAGCGGGAGGCCTGGGCCAGGAGACCCAGTACTTC.

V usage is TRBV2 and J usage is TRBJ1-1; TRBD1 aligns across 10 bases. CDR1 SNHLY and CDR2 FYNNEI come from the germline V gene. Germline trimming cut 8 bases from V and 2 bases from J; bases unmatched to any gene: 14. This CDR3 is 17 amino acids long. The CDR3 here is CASRDRGMFRTNTEAFF. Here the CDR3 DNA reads TGTGCCAGCCGGGACAGGGGAATGTTCCGTACAAACACTGAAGCTTTCTTT.

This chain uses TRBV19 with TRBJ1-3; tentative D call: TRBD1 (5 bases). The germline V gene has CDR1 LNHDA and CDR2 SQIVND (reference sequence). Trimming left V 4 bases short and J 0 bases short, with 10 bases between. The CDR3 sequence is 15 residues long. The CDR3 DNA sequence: TGTGCCAGTAGTACACAGGCGAGCTCTGGAAACACCATATATTTT. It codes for CASSTQASSGNTIYF.

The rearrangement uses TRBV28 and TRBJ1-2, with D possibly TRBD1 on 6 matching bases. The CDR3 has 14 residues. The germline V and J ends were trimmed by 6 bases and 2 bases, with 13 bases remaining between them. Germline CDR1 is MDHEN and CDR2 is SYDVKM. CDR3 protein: CASSTDSGNYGYTF. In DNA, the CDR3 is TGTGCCAGCAGCACGGACAGTGGGAACTATGGCTACACCTTC.

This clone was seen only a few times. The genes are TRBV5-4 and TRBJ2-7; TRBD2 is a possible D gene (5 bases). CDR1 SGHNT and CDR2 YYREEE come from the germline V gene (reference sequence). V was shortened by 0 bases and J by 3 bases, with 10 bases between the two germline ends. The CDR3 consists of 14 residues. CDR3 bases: TGTGCCAGCAGCTTGGGAGGAAGCGGCTACGAGCAGTACTTC. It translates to CASSLGGSGYEQYF.

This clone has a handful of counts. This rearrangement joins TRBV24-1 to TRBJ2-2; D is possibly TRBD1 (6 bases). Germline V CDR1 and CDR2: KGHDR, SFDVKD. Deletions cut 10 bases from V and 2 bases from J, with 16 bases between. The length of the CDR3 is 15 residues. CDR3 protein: CATRDKVGNTGELFF. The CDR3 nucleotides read TGTGCCACTCGGGACAAGGTGGGAAACACCGGGGAGCTGTTTTTT.

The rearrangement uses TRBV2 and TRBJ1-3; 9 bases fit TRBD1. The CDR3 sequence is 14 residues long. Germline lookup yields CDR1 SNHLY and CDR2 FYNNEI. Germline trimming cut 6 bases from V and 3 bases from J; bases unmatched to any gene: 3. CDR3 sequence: CASRQGASGNTIYF. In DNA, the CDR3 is TGTGCCAGCAGACAGGGGGCGAGTGGAAACACCATATATTTT.

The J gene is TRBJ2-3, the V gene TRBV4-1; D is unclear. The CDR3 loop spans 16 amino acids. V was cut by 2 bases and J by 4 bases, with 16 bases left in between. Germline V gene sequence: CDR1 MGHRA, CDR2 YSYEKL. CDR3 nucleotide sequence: TGCGCCAGCAGCCAACACCCCCTAGTTGTGCCAGATACGCAGTATTTT. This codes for CASSQHPLVVPDTQYF.

The CDR3 here is CASSFSGTGSSYEQYF. The CDR3 DNA reads TGTGCCAGCAGTTTTTCCGGGACAGGGTCTTCCTACGAGCAGTACTTC. The chain uses TRBV28 and TRBJ2-7; 9 bases agree with TRBD1. The CDR3 has 16 residues. The germline gives CDR1 MDHEN, CDR2 SYDVKM. The ends lost 3 bases at V and 1 base at J; junction bases unmatched: 7.

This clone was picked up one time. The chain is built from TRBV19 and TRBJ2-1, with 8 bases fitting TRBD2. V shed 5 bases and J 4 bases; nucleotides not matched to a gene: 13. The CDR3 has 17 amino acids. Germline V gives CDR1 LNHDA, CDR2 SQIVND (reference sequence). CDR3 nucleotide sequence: TGTGCCAGTAGTCCGCGTGGAGCGGGAGAGGCATACAATGAGCAGTTCTTC. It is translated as CASSPRGAGEAYNEQFF.

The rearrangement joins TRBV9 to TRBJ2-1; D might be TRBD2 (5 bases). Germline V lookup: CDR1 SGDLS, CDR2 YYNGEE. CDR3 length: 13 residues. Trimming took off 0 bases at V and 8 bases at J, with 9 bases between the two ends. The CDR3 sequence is CASSVAGSDEQFF. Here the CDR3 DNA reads TGTGCCAGCAGCGTAGCTGGGAGCGATGAGCAGTTCTTC.

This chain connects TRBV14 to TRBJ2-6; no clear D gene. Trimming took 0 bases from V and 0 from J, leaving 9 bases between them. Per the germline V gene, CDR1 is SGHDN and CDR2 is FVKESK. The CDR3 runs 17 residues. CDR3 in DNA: TGTGCCAGCAGCCAAGATGAGTTCCGCTCTGGGGCCAACGTCCTGACTTTC. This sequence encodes CASSQDEFRSGANVLTF. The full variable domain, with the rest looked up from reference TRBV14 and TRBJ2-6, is EAGVTQFPSHSVIEKGQTVTLRCDPISGHDNLYWYRRVMGKEIKFLLHFVKESKQDESGMPNNRFLAERTGGTYSTLKVQPAELEDSGVYFCASSQDEFRSGANVLTFGAGSRLTVL.

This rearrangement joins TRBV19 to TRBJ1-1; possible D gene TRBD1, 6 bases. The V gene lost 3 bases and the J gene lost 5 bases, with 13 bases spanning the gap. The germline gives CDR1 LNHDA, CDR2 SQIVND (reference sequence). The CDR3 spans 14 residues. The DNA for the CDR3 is TGTGCCAGTAGTATCAGGGGCCCGGGGACTGAAGCTTTCTTT. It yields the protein CASSIRGPGTEAFF.

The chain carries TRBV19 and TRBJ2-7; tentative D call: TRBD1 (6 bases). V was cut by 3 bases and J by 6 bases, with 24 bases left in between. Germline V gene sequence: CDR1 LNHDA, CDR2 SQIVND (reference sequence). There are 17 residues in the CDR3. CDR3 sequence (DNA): TGTGCCAGTAGTATTGACTCAGGACAGAGAGGATTGGCCGAGCAGTACTTC. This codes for CASSIDSGQRGLAEQYF.

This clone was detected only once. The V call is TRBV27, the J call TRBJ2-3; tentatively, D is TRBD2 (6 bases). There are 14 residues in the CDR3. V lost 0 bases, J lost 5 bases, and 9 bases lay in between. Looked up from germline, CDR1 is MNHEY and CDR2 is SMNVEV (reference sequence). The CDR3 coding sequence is TGTGCCAGCAGTTTATCACTAGCCAGAGATACGCAGTATTTT. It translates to CASSLSLARDTQYF.

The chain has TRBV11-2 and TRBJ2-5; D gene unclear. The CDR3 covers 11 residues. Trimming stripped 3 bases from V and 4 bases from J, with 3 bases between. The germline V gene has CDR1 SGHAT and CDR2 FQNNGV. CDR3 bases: TGTGCCAGCAGCTTCGGAGAGACCCAGTACTTC. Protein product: CASSFGETQYF.

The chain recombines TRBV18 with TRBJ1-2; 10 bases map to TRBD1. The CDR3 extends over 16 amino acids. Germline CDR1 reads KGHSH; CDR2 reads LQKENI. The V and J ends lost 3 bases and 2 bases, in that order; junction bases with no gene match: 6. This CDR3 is CASSPAGQGRNYGYTF. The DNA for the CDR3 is TGTGCCAGCTCACCCGCGGGACAGGGGAGGAACTATGGCTACACCTTC.

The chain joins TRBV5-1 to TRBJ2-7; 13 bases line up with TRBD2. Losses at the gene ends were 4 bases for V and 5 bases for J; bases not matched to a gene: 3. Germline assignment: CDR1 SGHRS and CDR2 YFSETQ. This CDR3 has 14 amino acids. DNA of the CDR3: TGCGCCAGCAGCGGACTAGCGGGAGTCAACGAGCAGTACTTC. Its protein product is CASSGLAGVNEQYF.